The 32 T cell receptor beta chains reported below all come from one sample, sequenced in a study of cytomegalovirus exposure and HLA in healthy donors. The assay was immunoSEQ multiplex PCR, and TCRdb's table has in-frame clones only and misses some. The sample has 250,000 to 400,000 clones, about 85% seen once. Sequencing was performed on PBMCs. The receptor source for this set is a woman in her twenties or thirties in good health and CMV-seropositive.

In its sample, this clone was seen once. CDR3 sequence (DNA): TGTGCCAGCAGTTTGGACGTGCGTCGGACATACGAGCAGTACTTC. Its protein product is CASSLDVRRTYEQYF. The rearrangement uses TRBV28 and TRBJ2-7, with a weak D call TRBD1 (5 bases). The V end was cut by 3 bases, the J end by 4 bases, with 16 bases between. This CDR3 has 15 amino acids. Germline V lookup: CDR1 MDHEN, CDR2 SYDVKM.

This chain connects TRBV7-2 to TRBJ2-1; D not certain. The CDR3 loop spans 13 amino acids. V lost 1 base, J lost 4 bases, and 5 bases lay in between. From germline, CDR1 is SGHTA and CDR2 FQGNSA. The CDR3 region is CASSLDVYNEQFF. The DNA for the CDR3 is TGTGCCAGCAGCTTAGACGTGTACAATGAGCAGTTCTTC. The full variable domain, in which reference TRBV7-2 and TRBJ2-1 provide the parts outside the CDR3, is GAGVSQSPSNKVTEKGKDVELRCDPISGHTALYWYRQSLGQGLEFLIYFQGNSAPDKSGLPSDRFSAERTGGSVSTLTIQRTQQEDSAVYLCASSLDVYNEQFFGPGTRLTVL.

This chain uses TRBV5-4 with TRBJ2-7; no firm D call. Germline CDR1 SGHNT, CDR2 YYREEE (reference sequence). V lost 0 bases to trimming and J lost 3 bases, with 10 bases between them. The CDR3 covers 14 residues. For the CDR3, the DNA is TGTGCCAGCAGCTTGGACGCAGGACGCTACGAGCAGTACTTC. It specifies CASSLDAGRYEQYF.

This clone has only one observation. The chain is built from TRBV29-1 and TRBJ2-5; the match to TRBD1 covers 8 bases. The CDR3 contains 14 residues. V lost 2 bases and J lost 2; bases outside the gene matches: 4. The V gene's germline CDR1 is SQVTM and CDR2 ANQGSEA. The CDR3 DNA follows: TGCAGCGTTGAAACAGGGGGTATTCAAGAGACCCAGTACTTC. Translation gives CSVETGGIQETQYF. Complete variable domain (other parts from reference TRBV29-1 and TRBJ2-5): SAVISQKPSRDICQRGTSLTIQCQVDSQVTMMFWYRQQPGQSLTLIATANQGSEATYESGFVIDKFPISRPNLTFSTLTVSNMSPEDSSIYLCSVETGGIQETQYFGPGTRLLVL.

The chain links TRBV4-1 to TRBJ2-3; TRBD1 matches at 10 bases. CDR3 size: 17 residues. Per germline, CDR1 MGHRA and CDR2 YSYEKL. With V trimmed by 3 bases and J by 1 base, 7 bases remained unmatched. Here the CDR3 reads CASSHEKGTGGTDTQYF. CDR3 sequence (DNA): TGCGCCAGCAGCCATGAGAAAGGGACAGGGGGCACAGATACGCAGTATTTT.

The chain employs TRBV28 and TRBJ2-7; D remains unclear. The V end lost 3 bases, the J end lost 2 bases, and 14 bases lay between the germline ends. CDR1 MDHEN and CDR2 SYDVKM come from the germline V gene. This CDR3 comprises 15 residues. The chain's CDR3 is CASSFIPLGTYEQYF. The CDR3 DNA is TGTGCCAGCAGTTTTATCCCCCTGGGAACCTACGAGCAGTACTTC. Full variable domain (missing parts from reference TRBV28 and TRBJ2-7): DVKVTQSSRYLVKRTGEKVFLECVQDMDHENMFWYRQDPGLGLRLIYFSYDVKMKEKGDIPEGYSVSREKKERFSLILESASTNQTSMYLCASSFIPLGTYEQYFGPGTRLTVT.

This clone was found once. The chain joins TRBV9 to TRBJ2-1; D not certain. The CDR3 runs to 17 residues. Trimming shortened V by 4 bases and J by 0 bases, and 17 bases separated the two germline ends. Germline V gene sequence: CDR1 SGDLS, CDR2 YYNGEE. CDR3 coding DNA: TGTGCCAGCAGCTACCGTCCGACAAACCGCTCCTACAATGAGCAGTTCTTC. Translation gives CASSYRPTNRSYNEQFF.

This clone was counted between two and nine times. J is TRBJ1-3 and V is TRBV5-4; D unclear. In germline, CDR1 is SGHNT, CDR2 YYREEE (reference sequence). The CDR3 consists of 15 residues. Trimming stripped 3 bases from V and 4 bases from J, with 14 bases between. CDR3 protein: CASSSGSHEGNTIYF. CDR3 sequence (DNA): TGTGCCAGCAGCTCCGGGAGCCACGAGGGAAACACCATATATTTT.

The V and J genes are TRBV5-6 and TRBJ1-2; TRBD1 is a possible D gene (5 bases). The length of the CDR3 is 13 residues. Trimming stripped 3 bases from V and 4 bases from J, with 10 bases between. Germline CDR1 is SGHDT and CDR2 is YYEEEE. In nucleotides, the CDR3 is TGTGCCAGCAGCTCGGGGGTTCCCTATGGCTACACCTTC. Translation: CASSSGVPYGYTF.

The rearrangement joins TRBV7-6 to TRBJ2-5; 10 bases are shared with TRBD2. Germline V gene data show CDR1 as SGHVS and CDR2 as FNYEAQ. After removal of 5 bases from V and 2 bases from J, the junction contained 11 bases not matched to a gene. This CDR3 comprises 17 residues. CDR3 bases: TGTGCCAGCAGCCCCCATAGCGGGGGGAGTCTACAAGAGACCCAGTACTTC. Encoded protein: CASSPHSGGSLQETQYF.

CDR3 DNA: TGTGCCAGCACCCTTAGCGGTTGGGACAGGGGGCACTACGAGCAGTACTTC. It is translated as CASTLSGWDRGHYEQYF. This sequence joins TRBV7-8 and TRBJ2-7, with 12 nucleotides matching TRBD1. J was trimmed by 3 bases and V by 7 bases; bases with no gene match: 13. Germline lookup yields CDR1 SGHVS and CDR2 FQNEAQ. The length of the CDR3 is 17 residues.

The rearrangement uses TRBV11-1 and TRBJ2-1; D gene unclear. With 0 bases removed from V and 8 bases from J, the gap between germline ends came to 14 bases. Germline CDR1 is SGHAT and CDR2 is FQDESV (reference sequence). The CDR3 spans 15 residues. The CDR3: CASSLAAAVGDEQFF. CDR3 nucleotides: TGTGCCAGCAGCTTAGCGGCGGCGGTCGGAGATGAGCAGTTCTTC.

Written as DNA, the CDR3 is TGTGCCAGCACGGGAGCAGGGCTCACTGAAGCTTTCTTT. This translates into CASTGAGLTEAFF. The chain couples TRBV2 to TRBJ1-1; D is perhaps TRBD1 (5 bases). Germline loops: CDR1 SNHLY, CDR2 FYNNEI. The CDR3 is made up of 13 amino acids. V lost 7 bases to trimming and J lost 4 bases, with 13 bases between them. Full variable domain (remainder filled in from reference TRBV2 and TRBJ1-1): EPEVTQTPSHQVTQMGQEVILRCVPISNHLYFYWYRQILGQKVEFLVSFYNNEISEKSEIFDDQFSVERPDGSNFTLKIRSTKLEDSAMYFCASTGAGLTEAFFGQGTRLTVV.

V usage is TRBV9 and J usage is TRBJ1-2; TRBD1 matches at 7 bases. Germline lookup yields CDR1 SGDLS and CDR2 YYNGEE. This CDR3 has 14 amino acids. The trim removed 4 bases at V and 7 bases at J, leaving 10 bases unmatched. The CDR3 here is CASSPVGQGGGYTF. DNA for the CDR3: TGTGCCAGCAGCCCCGTTGGGCAGGGGGGTGGCTACACCTTC.

The V call is TRBV27, the J call TRBJ1-2, with D possibly being TRBD1 (5 bases). V was trimmed by 5 bases and J by 4 bases, leaving 11 bases between them. Germline-derived CDR1 and CDR2 are MNHEY and SMNVEV (reference sequence). The CDR3 sequence is 13 residues long. The CDR3 sequence: CASSPPGFYGYTF. The CDR3 region has the DNA TGTGCCAGCAGTCCCCCAGGGTTCTATGGCTACACCTTC.

J is TRBJ2-7 and V is TRBV25-1; 12 bases map to TRBD2. CDR1 and CDR2 (germline): MGHDK, SYGVNS. The CDR3 is made up of 14 amino acids. The J segment lost 5 bases and the V segment lost 5 bases, leaving 4 bases of the junction unmatched. In DNA form, the CDR3 reads TGTGCCAGCAGTTTGACTAGCGGGGGAGACGAGCAGTACTTC. Its protein is CASSLTSGGDEQYF.

CDR3: CAISGGQGLETQYF. The CDR3 coding sequence is TGTGCCATCAGTGGGGGACAGGGCCTGGAGACCCAGTACTTC. The chain combines TRBV10-3 with TRBJ2-5, with TRBD1 identical over 9 bases. V trimming: 4 bases; J trimming: 5 bases; junction bases outside the gene matches: 5. Germline V gene lookup returns CDR1 ENHRY and CDR2 SYGVKD. This CDR3 has 14 amino acids.

This chain uses TRBV7-2 with TRBJ2-7, with TRBD1 matching over 7 bases. The CDR3 is 14 residues long. V dropped 5 bases and J dropped 4; count of bases not matched to a gene: 8. Germline loops: CDR1 SGHTA, CDR2 FQGNSA. The CDR3 bases are TGTGCCAGCAGCCCCTCCGGGACAGTGTACGAGCAGTACTTC. Translated: CASSPSGTVYEQYF.

V gene TRBV9 combines with J gene TRBJ2-7, with D perhaps being TRBD1 or TRBD2 (6 bases each). The CDR3 totals 17 residues. Germline V gene sequence: CDR1 SGDLS, CDR2 YYNGEE. V was clipped by 4 bases and J by 0 bases, with 20 bases between them. The CDR3 DNA is TGTGCCAGCAGCCCTCGGATTGGGTGGGGGGCCTCCTACGAGCAGTACTTC. Amino acid sequence: CASSPRIGWGASYEQYF.

The genes are TRBV6-5 and TRBJ1-1, with a possible D match to TRBD1 (5 bases). Looked up from germline, CDR1 is MNHEY and CDR2 is SVGAGI. V gave up 7 bases and J gave up 10 bases, with 16 bases separating them. CDR3 length equals 12 residues. This CDR3 is CASTFAGRGAFF. Written as DNA, the CDR3 is TGTGCCAGCACCTTCGCGGGGCGGGGAGCTTTCTTT.

In regard to this clone: An end of the junction differs from the germline gene, which may be a read error. The V call is TRBV7-8, the J call TRBJ2-2, with 8 bases aligning to TRBD1. Germline V gene data show CDR1 as SGHVS and CDR2 as FQNEAQ. CDR3 length: 15 residues. The CDR3 DNA reads as TGTGCCAGCAGCTCAAAGACAGGGGACACCTGGGAGCTGTTTTTT. Translating gives CASSSKTGDTWELFF. Filled out from reference TRBV7-8 and TRBJ2-2, the complete variable domain reads GAGVSQSPRYKVAKRGQDVALRCDPISGHVSLFWYQQALGQGPEFLTYFQNEAQLDKSGLPSDRFFAERPEGSVSTLKIQRTQQEDSAVYLCASSSKTGDTWELFFGEGSRLTVL.

The rearrangement joins TRBV20-1 to TRBJ1-2; the D is unclear. Germline loops: CDR1 DFQATT, CDR2 SNEGSKA (reference sequence). Between the trimmed V and J ends, which lost 5 bases and 3 bases, there was a span of 7 bases. This CDR3 has 11 amino acids. CDR3 coding DNA: TGCAGTGCTTGGGCAGACTATGGCTACACCTTC. It yields the protein CSAWADYGYTF.

The chain couples TRBV2 to TRBJ2-5; possible D gene TRBD2, 5 bases. CDR3 length equals 18 residues. Germline values: CDR1 SNHLY, CDR2 FYNNEI. V lost 3 bases and J lost 1, with 21 bases in between. The CDR3 DNA follows: TGTGCCAGCAGTGAGCTGGTAAGGGCTAGCCCCCTCCAAGAGACCCAGTACTTC. This encodes CASSELVRASPLQETQYF.

This sequence joins TRBV30 and TRBJ1-3; 11 nucleotides match TRBD1. Germline CDR1 is GTSNPN and CDR2 is SVGIG (reference sequence). The CDR3 loop spans 15 amino acids. Trimming removed 8 bases from V and 1 base from J; junction bases left unmatched: 7. The CDR3 is CATDRDRGSGNTIYF. CDR3 in DNA: TGTGCCACCGACCGGGACAGGGGGTCTGGAAACACCATATATTTT.

This sequence joins TRBV7-6 and TRBJ2-7; D is possibly TRBD1 (5 bases). This CDR3 is 15 amino acids long. Germline V gene lookup returns CDR1 SGHVS and CDR2 FNYEAQ. Deletions cut 5 bases from V and 2 bases from J, with 16 bases between. The CDR3 DNA reads TGTGCCAGCAGCCAGTATCAAGGGGTAACCTACGAGCAGTACTTC. Translating gives CASSQYQGVTYEQYF. Full variable domain (outside the CDR3, taken from reference TRBV7-6 and TRBJ2-7): GAGVSQSPRYKVTKRGQDVALRCDPISGHVSLYWYRQALGQGPEFLTYFNYEAQQDKSGLPNDRFSAERPEGSISTLTIQRTEQRDSAMYRCASSQYQGVTYEQYFGPGTRLTVT.

V is TRBV7-9 and J is TRBJ1-5; 10 nucleotides align to TRBD1. The CDR3 sequence is 16 residues long. V shed 5 bases, J shed 2 bases, and the junction held 6 bases outside the gene matches. Looked up from germline, CDR1 is SEHNR and CDR2 is FQNEAQ (reference sequence). The DNA of the CDR3 is TGTGCCAGCAGCATGACAGGGGGCGTTGGCAATCAGCCCCAGCATTTT. Residues: CASSMTGGVGNQPQHF.

The chain combines TRBV7-2 with TRBJ2-1; D perhaps matches TRBD1 (6 bases). Germline V lookup: CDR1 SGHTA, CDR2 FQGNSA. The CDR3 totals 15 residues. Trimming left V 4 bases short and J 0 bases short, with 10 bases between. Here the CDR3 DNA reads TGTGCCAGCAGCTCAGGGGCCAGCTCCTACAATGAGCAGTTCTTC. It encodes CASSSGASSYNEQFF.

This chain joins TRBV30 and TRBJ2-1; 13 bases are shared with TRBD2. CDR1 is GTSNPN and CDR2 is SVGIG in the germline V gene (reference sequence). This CDR3 spans 14 amino acids. Trimming cost V 3 bases and J 9 bases; bases outside gene matches: 5. The CDR3 sequence: CAWRGTSGIVEQFF. For the CDR3, the DNA is TGTGCCTGGAGAGGGACTAGCGGGATTGTTGAGCAGTTCTTC.

The chain joins TRBV5-4 to TRBJ2-2, with D perhaps assigned TRBD1 or TRBD2 (6 bases each). Germline assignment: CDR1 SGHNT and CDR2 YYREEE (reference sequence). V gave up 0 bases and J gave up 1 base, with 13 bases separating them. The CDR3 has 17 amino acids. CDR3 loop: CASSLVGGGMNTGELFF. The CDR3 DNA sequence: TGTGCCAGCAGCTTGGTAGGGGGAGGAATGAACACCGGGGAGCTGTTTTTT.

This chain connects TRBV7-2 to TRBJ1-1; TRBD1 aligns across 9 bases. Germline V gene lookup returns CDR1 SGHTA and CDR2 FQGNSA. There are 15 residues in the CDR3. V shed 0 bases, J shed 4 bases, and the junction held 3 bases outside the gene matches. The CDR3 protein is CASSLAQTGGTEAFF. CDR3 sequence (DNA): TGTGCCAGCAGCTTAGCGCAGACAGGGGGCACTGAAGCTTTCTTT.

This sequence joins TRBV6-5 and TRBJ2-1; no reliable D call. The CDR3 contains 13 residues. V lost 4 bases, J lost 3 bases, and 7 bases lay in between. CDR1 and CDR2 from the germline V gene are MNHEY and SVGAGI. Written as DNA, the CDR3 is TGTGCCAGCAGTTTTCAGGTCTACAATGAGCAGTTCTTC. This gives the protein CASSFQVYNEQFF.

The rearrangement joins TRBV29-1 to TRBJ2-2; a possible D gene is TRBD2 (6 bases). The CDR3 runs to 14 residues. The V and J ends lost 4 bases and 4 bases respectively, with 13 bases between them. Germline CDR1 reads SQVTM; CDR2 reads ANQGSEA. CDR3 sequence: CSVGPGGRTGELFF. The DNA for the CDR3 is TGCAGCGTTGGACCCGGGGGACGCACCGGGGAGCTGTTTTTT.